This TCR beta chain was recovered during a study of response to subunit inactivated influenza vaccine. The V and J ends lost 5 bases and 5 bases, in that order; junction bases with no gene match: 9. The CDR3 length is 15 residues. Germline values: CDR1 SGHTA, CDR2 FQGNSA. TCRdb analysed the RT-PCR reads with MiXCR anew, one entry per CDR3 protein. The sample carries 450,000 to 550,000 distinct CDR3 sequences, roughly 27% recorded once. The genes are TRBV7-2 and TRBJ2-1; 7 bases are shared with TRBD2. The material sequenced was CD4+ T cells sorted from PBMCs, taken more than 4 days after vaccination. This TCR came from a man aged 50 to 59 who received an inactivated influenza vaccine. DNA of the CDR3: TGTGCCAGCAGCCCCGGACTAGTAATGAACAATGAGCAGTTCTTC. Translating it yields CASSPGLVMNNEQFF. The full variable domain, rest sourced from reference TRBV7-2 and TRBJ2-1, is GAGVSQSPSNKVTEKGKDVELRCDPISGHTALYWYRQSLGQGLEFLIYFQGNSAPDKSGLPSDRFSAERTGGSVSTLTIQRTQQEDSAVYLCASSPGLVMNNEQFFGPGTRLTVL.